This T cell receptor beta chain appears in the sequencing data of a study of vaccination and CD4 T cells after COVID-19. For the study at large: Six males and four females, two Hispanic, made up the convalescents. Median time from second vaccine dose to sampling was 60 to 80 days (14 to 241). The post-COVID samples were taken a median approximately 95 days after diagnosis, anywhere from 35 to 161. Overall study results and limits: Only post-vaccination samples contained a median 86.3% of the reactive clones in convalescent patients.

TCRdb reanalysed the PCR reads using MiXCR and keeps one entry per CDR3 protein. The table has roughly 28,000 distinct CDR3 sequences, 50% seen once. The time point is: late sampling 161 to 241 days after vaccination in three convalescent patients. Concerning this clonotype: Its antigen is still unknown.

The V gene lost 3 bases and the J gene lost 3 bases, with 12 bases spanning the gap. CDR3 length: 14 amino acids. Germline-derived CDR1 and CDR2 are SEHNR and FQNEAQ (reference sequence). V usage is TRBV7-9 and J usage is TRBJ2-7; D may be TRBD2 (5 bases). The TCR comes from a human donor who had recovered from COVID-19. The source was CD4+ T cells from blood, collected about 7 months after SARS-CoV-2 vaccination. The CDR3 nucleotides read TGTGCCAGCAGCTTGGGGTCCGGAGGCTACGAGCAGTACTTC. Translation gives CASSLGSGGYEQYF.